This T cell receptor (beta chain) was sequenced during a study of naive and memory T cell subsets. In its sample, this clonotype was seen many times. The library had UMIs added by 3' ligation of an oligonucleotide to TCR cDNA. Ligated cDNA underwent four rounds of PCR with nested alpha and beta constant region primers and SP2. TCRdb re-called the 5' RACE reads with MiXCR, one entry per CDR3 protein. The data hold around 56,000 distinct CDR3 sequences, with 6% to 8.5% observed a single time. Looked up from germline, CDR1 is SGHTA and CDR2 is FQGNSA. CDR3 length: 13 residues. V lost 6 bases, J lost 7 bases, and 15 bases lay in between.

The chain joins TRBV7-2 to TRBJ1-1; no reliable D call. The source of this sequence is a female donor in good health. The CDR3 is CASSPFRLDEAFF. The DNA of the CDR3 is TGTGCCAGCAGTCCCTTCCGGCTAGATGAAGCTTTCTTT.